This TCR beta chain is from a study of T cell changes during pregnancy in multiple sclerosis. Method: immunoSEQ multiplex PCR; TCRdb's copy keeps in-frame clones and lacks some. The sample shows 50,000 to 60,000 clones, 92% of them seen only once. CDR3 length equals 16 residues. Losses at the gene ends were 10 bases for V and 5 bases for J; bases not matched to a gene: 17. Germline assignment: CDR1 LNHDA and CDR2 SQIVND (reference sequence). On this clone itself: Other DNA sequences from this sample encode an identical CDR3 as well.

This sequence originates from a female donor in good health, enrolled as a control in a pregnancy study. Sequencing used CD4+ T cells from peripheral blood mononuclear cells, obtained after pregnancy. This chain links TRBV19 with TRBJ1-5; TRBD1 agrees at 7 bases. The CDR3 protein is CATMGTRRGVYQPQHF. The CDR3 DNA is TGTGCCACTATGGGGACTCGCAGGGGGGTTTATCAGCCCCAGCATTTT. Combining the CDR3 with reference TRBV19 and TRBJ1-5 gives the whole variable domain DGGITQSPKYLFRKEGQNVTLSCEQNLNHDAMYWYRQDPGQGLRLIYYSQIVNDFQKGDIAEGYSVSREKKESFPLTVTSAQKNPTAFYLCATMGTRRGVYQPQHFGDGTRLSIL.